Presented here are 28 T cell receptor beta chains from one specimen sequenced in a study of Ad26.COV2.S vaccination and SARS-CoV-2 variants. Described treatment: roughly 20 received Ad26.COV2.S at low or high dose, single or two shots; 5 received placebo; per-sample allocation not given. Following the first vaccine or placebo injection, samples were taken on day 63. Measured with immunoSEQ multiplex PCR; TCRdb has only the in-frame clones, and not every one. This sample has around 250,000 clones, with around nine tenths found just once. The material sequenced was peripheral blood, taken in a trial of Ad26.COV2.S vaccine versus placebo. Source of these receptors: a person between 18 and 60 years old who received the Ad26.COV2.S COVID-19 vaccine or a placebo.

CDR3 nucleotide sequence: TGTGCCAGCAGCTTGTCCGGTCAGCCCCAGCATTTT. Its protein is CASSLSGQPQHF. The genes are TRBV5-8 and TRBJ1-5, with D unresolved. Germline CDR1 SGHTS, CDR2 YDEGEE. The V end lost 1 base, the J end lost 6 bases, and 5 bases lay between the germline ends. The CDR3 runs 12 residues.

The J gene is TRBJ1-6, the V gene TRBV2; D possibly corresponds to TRBD1 (5 bases). V was trimmed by 4 bases and J by 7 bases, leaving 8 bases between them. Per the germline V gene, CDR1 is SNHLY and CDR2 is FYNNEI. This CDR3 region has 13 residues. The CDR3: CASSAQVNSPLHF. In DNA form, the CDR3 reads TGTGCCAGCAGTGCACAGGTCAATTCACCCCTCCACTTT. The full variable domain, in which reference TRBV2 and TRBJ1-6 provide the parts outside the CDR3, is EPEVTQTPSHQVTQMGQEVILRCVPISNHLYFYWYRQILGQKVEFLVSFYNNEISEKSEIFDDQFSVERPDGSNFTLKIRSTKLEDSAMYFCASSAQVNSPLHFGNGTRLTVT.

The chain employs TRBV2 and TRBJ2-7; 11 positions match TRBD2. Germline V gives CDR1 SNHLY, CDR2 FYNNEI. V lost 5 bases and J lost 6; bases outside the gene matches: 3. The CDR3 extends over 13 amino acids. CDR3 in DNA: TGTGCCAGCAGTATACTAGCGGGAGCCGAGCAGTACGTC. This translates into CASSILAGAEQYV.

The J gene is TRBJ2-1, the V gene TRBV13, with TRBD2 identical over 13 bases. The length of the CDR3 is 17 residues. Germline lookup yields CDR1 PRHDT and CDR2 FYEKMQ (reference sequence). The J segment lost 9 bases and the V segment lost 3 bases, leaving 11 bases of the junction unmatched. The CDR3 sequence: CASSLLKTSGRVGEQFF. Here the CDR3 DNA reads TGTGCCAGCAGCTTGTTAAAAACTAGCGGGAGGGTCGGTGAGCAGTTCTTC.

The chain combines TRBV19 with TRBJ2-5; the match to TRBD2 covers 10 bases. From germline, CDR1 is LNHDA and CDR2 SQIVND (reference sequence). The V segment lost 5 bases and the J segment 4 bases; nucleotides outside the gene matches: 7. This CDR3 is 15 amino acids long. For the CDR3, the DNA is TGTGCCAGTAGTCCCCTGAGCGGGGGGGCAGAGACCCAGTACTTC. Amino acid sequence: CASSPLSGGAETQYF.

This chain connects TRBV6-2 or TRBV6-3 to TRBJ1-5; TRBD1 might be the D (5 bases). The CDR3 runs 14 residues. V was shortened by 7 bases and J by 4 bases, with 14 bases between the two germline ends. CDR1 is MNHEY, CDR2 SVGEGT, per germline. CDR3 in amino acids: CASIPTGGNQPQHF. The CDR3 DNA reads TGTGCCAGCATCCCCACCGGGGGGAATCAGCCCCAGCATTTT.

The chain carries TRBV6-5 and TRBJ2-5, with 10 bases fitting TRBD1. The length of the CDR3 is 14 residues. J was trimmed by 3 bases and V by 8 bases; bases with no gene match: 6. Germline CDR1 is MNHEY and CDR2 is SVGAGI. CDR3: CASRQGAAEETQYF. CDR3 bases: TGTGCCAGCCGACAGGGGGCCGCGGAAGAGACCCAGTACTTC.

The chain recombines TRBV7-3 with TRBJ1-1; TRBD1 might be the D (6 bases). Germline CDR1 and CDR2: SGHTA and FQGTGA. V dropped 1 base and J dropped 0 bases, with 24 bases sitting between them. This CDR3 has 20 amino acids. The chain's CDR3 is CASSLMPRTALNYMNTEAFF. In DNA, the CDR3 is TGTGCCAGCAGCTTAATGCCCAGGACAGCATTGAATTACATGAACACTGAAGCTTTCTTT. Together with reference TRBV7-3 and TRBJ1-1, the CDR3 gives the full variable domain: GAGVSQTPSNKVTEKGKYVELRCDPISGHTALYWYRQSLGQGPEFLIYFQGTGAADDSGLPNDRFFAVRPEGSVSTLKIQRTERGDSAVYLCASSLMPRTALNYMNTEAFFGQGTRLTVV.

This clone was detected only a few times. This rearrangement joins TRBV9 to TRBJ2-5, with D uncertain. The CDR3 totals 14 residues. Trimming took 1 base from V and 3 from J, leaving 10 bases between them. The germline V gene has CDR1 SGDLS and CDR2 YYNGEE. The CDR3 DNA sequence: TGTGCCAGCAGCGTATCCGGCGAAAAAGAGACCCAGTACTTC. Translating gives CASSVSGEKETQYF.

The V call is TRBV6-4, the J call TRBJ2-3; 10 nucleotides agree with TRBD2. This CDR3 is built from 14 residues. The ends lost 2 bases at V and 5 bases at J; junction bases unmatched: 1. Germline V gene sequence: CDR1 MRHNA, CDR2 SNTAGT. The CDR3 DNA reads as TGTGCCAGCAGTGACAGCGGGGGGGGAGATACGCAGTATTTT. Its protein is CASSDSGGGDTQYF.

The chain employs TRBV5-4 and TRBJ2-3; 8 nucleotides agree with TRBD1. This CDR3 spans 16 amino acids. After removal of 4 bases from V and 4 bases from J, the junction contained 11 bases not matched to a gene. In germline, CDR1 is SGHNT, CDR2 YYREEE (reference sequence). This CDR3 is CASSLDPGQVADTQYF. Written as DNA, the CDR3 is TGTGCCAGCAGCCTGGACCCGGGACAGGTTGCAGATACGCAGTATTTT.

This chain joins TRBV7-9 and TRBJ2-1, with 7 bases lining up with TRBD2. Germline CDR1 and CDR2: SEHNR and FQNEAQ (reference sequence). The CDR3 is made up of 16 amino acids. V shed 4 bases and J 0 bases; nucleotides not matched to a gene: 6. CDR3 nucleotides: TGTGCCAGCAGCTGGACCGGGGGGTACTCCTACAATGAGCAGTTCTTC. Its translation: CASSWTGGYSYNEQFF.

The chain joins TRBV21-1 to TRBJ1-2. TRBV21-1 represents a pseudogene. This CDR3 is built from 18 residues. The CDR3 DNA is TGTGCCAGCAGCAAAGCGCAACCAAAATGGGCGGAGAACTATGGCTACACCTTC. Its translation: CASSKAQPKWAENYGYTF.

V usage is TRBV11-2 and J usage is TRBJ1-5, with unresolved D. Germline V CDR1 and CDR2: SGHAT, FQNNGV. CDR3 length equals 13 residues. V lost 0 bases and J lost 4, with 4 bases in between. CDR3 DNA: TGTGCCAGCAGCTTAGATAGGAATCAGCCCCAGCATTTT. Translation: CASSLDRNQPQHF.

The chain couples TRBV7-9 to TRBJ1-1, with D unresolved. CDR1 and CDR2 from the germline V gene are SEHNR and FQNEAQ (reference sequence). V was cut by 3 bases and J by 0 bases, with 8 bases left in between. The CDR3 has 14 residues. The CDR3 DNA sequence: TGTGCCAGCAGCTTCCCGCCGGTGAACACTGAAGCTTTCTTT. Its protein product is CASSFPPVNTEAFF. The whole variable domain, filled in from reference TRBV7-9 and TRBJ1-1, reads DTGVSQNPRHKITKRGQNVTFRCDPISEHNRLYWYRQTLGQGPEFLTYFQNEAQLEKSRLLSDRFSAERPKGSFSTLEIQRTEQGDSAMYLCASSFPPVNTEAFFGQGTRLTVV.

The chain uses TRBV9 and TRBJ2-2; the match to TRBD2 covers 12 bases. Germline CDR1 and CDR2: SGDLS and YYNGEE. The CDR3 extends over 17 amino acids. V shed 5 bases, J shed 1 base, and the junction held 6 bases outside the gene matches. In DNA, the CDR3 is TGTGCCAGCAGGGGGGGACTAGCGGGTGTGAACACCGGGGAGCTGTTTTTT. Residues: CASRGGLAGVNTGELFF.

The CDR3 DNA reads as TGTGCCAGCACCCATAAACAGGGCGAGGGCACCTACGAGCAGTACGTC. Its protein is CASTHKQGEGTYEQYV. The chain carries TRBV12-1 and TRBJ2-7; the listed D gene, TRBD1, was not tested against the DNA. TRBV12-1 is noted as a pseudogene. This CDR3 region has 16 residues.

V gene TRBV28 combines with J gene TRBJ1-2; D possibly corresponds to TRBD1 (5 bases). Germline values: CDR1 MDHEN, CDR2 SYDVKM. Trimming cost V 4 bases and J 0 bases, with 15 bases left between them. CDR3 size: 16 residues. CDR3 protein: CASSSKTAAPNYGYTF. The CDR3 DNA sequence: TGTGCCAGCAGTTCGAAGACAGCTGCTCCTAACTATGGCTACACCTTC.

The chain carries TRBV7-3 and TRBJ2-1; TRBD2 matches 12 bases. Germline CDR1 SGHTA, CDR2 FQGTGA. The V and J ends lost 1 base and 8 bases, in that order; junction bases with no gene match: 6. The CDR3 consists of 16 residues. In DNA, the CDR3 is TGTGCCAGCAGCTTAAGCTTAGCTAGCGGGAGGGATGAGCAGTTCTTC. It yields the protein CASSLSLASGRDEQFF.

The chain couples TRBV10-3 to TRBJ1-3; possible D gene TRBD1, 6 bases. Germline V gene sequence: CDR1 ENHRY, CDR2 SYGVKD. V was pared by 3 bases and J by 3 bases, with 15 bases between. The CDR3 sequence is 16 residues long. CDR3 residues: CAISDPGGGGGNTIYF. CDR3 nucleotide sequence: TGTGCCATCAGTGACCCCGGTGGAGGGGGTGGAAACACCATATATTTT.

The chain uses TRBV15 and TRBJ2-5; D is possibly TRBD1 (5 bases). Germline V lookup: CDR1 LNHNV, CDR2 YYDKDF (reference sequence). The CDR3 length is 14 residues. V dropped 5 bases and J dropped 3 bases, with 13 bases sitting between them. CDR3 nucleotide sequence: TGTGCCACCAGCCCCCTAGGGGTGGAAGAGACCCAGTACTTC. This sequence encodes CATSPLGVEETQYF.

V usage is TRBV5-8 and J usage is TRBJ2-4; the match to TRBD1 covers 9 bases. V shed 3 bases and J 0 bases; nucleotides not matched to a gene: 4. Germline V lookup: CDR1 SGHTS, CDR2 YDEGEE. The CDR3 spans 16 residues. CDR3 loop: CASSSGQGLAKNIQYF. For the CDR3, the DNA is TGTGCCAGCAGCTCAGGACAGGGGCTAGCCAAAAACATTCAGTACTTC.

The chain has TRBV6-6 and TRBJ2-7, with 12 bases identical to TRBD2. The germline CDR1 and CDR2 sequences are MNHNY and SVGAGI (reference sequence). J was trimmed by 4 bases and V by 2 bases; bases with no gene match: 6. The CDR3 has 16 amino acids. CDR3 residues: CASSYPRTSGVYEQYF. In nucleotides, the CDR3 is TGTGCCAGCAGTTACCCAAGGACTAGCGGGGTTTACGAGCAGTACTTC.

The V gene is TRBV6-2 or TRBV6-3, the J gene TRBJ2-7; D unclear. Germline V CDR1 and CDR2: MNHEY, SVGEGT. This CDR3 region has 11 residues. V lost 4 bases to trimming and J lost 4 bases, with 5 bases between them. The CDR3: CASSWSYEQYF. The CDR3 DNA reads TGTGCCAGCAGTTGGAGTTACGAGCAGTACTTC.

The rearrangement uses TRBV5-4 and TRBJ1-1; no clear D. CDR1 and CDR2 from the germline V gene are SGHNT and YYREEE (reference sequence). V was shortened by 2 bases and J by 1 base, with 9 bases between the two germline ends. This CDR3 region has 14 residues. As DNA, the CDR3 is TGTGCCAGCAGCTTCGTTCAGGAGAACACTGAAGCTTTCTTT. Its translation: CASSFVQENTEAFF.

The V gene is TRBV19, the J gene TRBJ2-7; D is uncertain. V shed 5 bases and J shed 0 bases, with 11 bases lying between them. CDR3 length: 14 residues. Per germline, CDR1 LNHDA and CDR2 SQIVND (reference sequence). The CDR3 bases are TGTGCCAGTAGTGCTACGATCTCCTCCTACGAGCAGTACTTC. Translating it yields CASSATISSYEQYF.

The rearrangement uses TRBV6-2 or TRBV6-3 and TRBJ1-6; a weak D match, TRBD1 (5 bases). Germline-derived CDR1 and CDR2 are MNHEY and SVGEGT. The V end lost 0 bases, the J end lost 9 bases, and 9 bases lay between the germline ends. This CDR3 has 14 residues. The CDR3 DNA reads TGTGCCAGCAGTTACTCACAGGCTAGTTCACCCCTCCACTTT. The encoded protein is CASSYSQASSPLHF.

The chain has TRBV19 and TRBJ1-2, with TRBD1 matching 7 bases. J gave up 2 bases and V 4 bases, and 7 bases lay outside the gene matches. Germline CDR1 reads LNHDA; CDR2 reads SQIVND (reference sequence). The CDR3 is 15 residues long. The CDR3 DNA reads as TGTGCCAGTAGTAGAGAGACAGGGATCAACTATGGCTACACCTTC. Amino acids: CASSRETGINYGYTF.